This T cell receptor (beta chain) was captured by sequencing in a study of naive and memory T cell subsets. This clonotype came up a few times. Its antigen remains unknown. An equimolar mix of two oligonucleotides served as the beta constant-region primer for TRBC1 and TRBC2. The ligated cDNA underwent four PCR rounds using SP2 and nested alpha and beta constant-region primers. TCRdb recomputed calls from the UMI-ligation and nested PCR reads with MiXCR, one row per CDR3 protein. The table has over 100,000 distinct CDR3 sequences, roughly 15% seen once. Study outcomes and limitations: Especially in CD8 cells, naive repertoires contained a few larger clonotypes, possibly CD45RA-re-expressing memory cells.

The ends were cut back, 4 bases at V and 3 bases at J, with 10 bases in the middle. Germline CDR1 reads SQVTM; CDR2 reads ANQGSEA. This CDR3 contains 12 residues. Sequences were obtained from naive CD8+ T cells from blood. The gene calls are TRBV29-1 and TRBJ2-7; D gene unclear. The origin of this receptor is a human donor in good health. The CDR3 DNA reads as TGCAGCGTTGTTCTGGGATTCTACGAGCAGTACTTC. It translates to CSVVLGFYEQYF.